Listed here are 6 T cell receptor beta chains from one sample, sequenced in a study of cytomegalovirus exposure and HLA in healthy donors. It was with 60 Vbeta and 13 Jbeta primers that the PCR ran. Sequenced by immunoSEQ multiplex PCR; TCRdb stores in-frame clones only, minus some. This repertoire includes about 200,000 clones. Sequencing was carried out using PBMCs. These receptors were obtained from a girl aged 2 to 9 in good health and CMV-seropositive.

V is TRBV11-2 and J is TRBJ2-3; tentative D call: TRBD2 (5 bases). The germline V gene encodes CDR1 SGHAT and CDR2 FQNNGV. Trimming took 5 bases from V and 0 from J, leaving 12 bases between them. The CDR3 is made up of 15 amino acids. This chain's CDR3 is CASSPAAPSTDTQYF. CDR3 nucleotides: TGTGCCAGCAGCCCAGCGGCACCTAGCACAGATACGCAGTATTTT.

J is TRBJ2-7 and V is TRBV9; TRBD2 aligns across 7 bases. Trimming cost V 0 bases and J 3 bases; bases outside gene matches: 3. This CDR3 is built from 14 residues. In germline, CDR1 is SGDLS, CDR2 YYNGEE. CDR3 protein: CASSVGERGYEQYF. The DNA for the CDR3 is TGTGCCAGCAGCGTAGGCGAGCGGGGCTACGAGCAGTACTTC.

The V call is TRBV29-1, the J call TRBJ1-1, with D perhaps TRBD1 (5 bases). This CDR3 contains 12 residues. The germline V gene has CDR1 SQVTM and CDR2 ANQGSEA. V lost 4 bases and J 5 bases, leaving 11 bases between the germline ends. The CDR3 is CSVASGRTEAFF. The CDR3 coding sequence is TGCAGCGTTGCGTCAGGGAGGACTGAAGCTTTCTTT. The whole variable domain, remainder taken from reference TRBV29-1 and TRBJ1-1, is SAVISQKPSRDICQRGTSLTIQCQVDSQVTMMFWYRQQPGQSLTLIATANQGSEATYESGFVIDKFPISRPNLTFSTLTVSNMSPEDSSIYLCSVASGRTEAFFGQGTRLTVV.

V usage is TRBV5-1 and J usage is TRBJ1-2; 7 bases fit TRBD1. Germline V gene sequence: CDR1 SGHRS, CDR2 YFSETQ. The CDR3 loop spans 15 amino acids. Trimming took 0 bases from V and 1 from J; bases not matched to a gene: 3. This chain's CDR3 is CASSLDHRGNYGYTF. In DNA, the CDR3 is TGCGCCAGCAGCTTGGACCACAGGGGTAACTATGGCTACACCTTC.

The chain couples TRBV5-1 to TRBJ1-1, with no clear D. Trimming took 3 bases from V and 7 from J, leaving 7 bases between them. There are 11 residues in the CDR3. Germline V gives CDR1 SGHRS, CDR2 YFSETQ. This CDR3 is CASSSSVEAFF. DNA for the CDR3: TGCGCCAGCAGCTCGTCCGTTGAAGCTTTCTTT.

The chain is built from TRBV25-1 and TRBJ1-1; no reliable D call. Trimming stripped 4 bases from V and 1 base from J, with 4 bases between. This CDR3 is 12 amino acids long. CDR1 and CDR2 from the germline V gene are MGHDK and SYGVNS. The CDR3: CASSGRNTEAFF. Written as DNA, the CDR3 is TGTGCCAGCAGTGGCAGGAACACTGAAGCTTTCTTT. Supplemented by reference TRBV25-1 and TRBJ1-1, the full variable domain reads EADIYQTPRYLVIGTGKKITLECSQTMGHDKMYWYQQDPGMELHLIHYSYGVNSTEKGDLSSESTVSRIRTEHFPLTLESARPSHTSQYLCASSGRNTEAFFGQGTRLTVV.